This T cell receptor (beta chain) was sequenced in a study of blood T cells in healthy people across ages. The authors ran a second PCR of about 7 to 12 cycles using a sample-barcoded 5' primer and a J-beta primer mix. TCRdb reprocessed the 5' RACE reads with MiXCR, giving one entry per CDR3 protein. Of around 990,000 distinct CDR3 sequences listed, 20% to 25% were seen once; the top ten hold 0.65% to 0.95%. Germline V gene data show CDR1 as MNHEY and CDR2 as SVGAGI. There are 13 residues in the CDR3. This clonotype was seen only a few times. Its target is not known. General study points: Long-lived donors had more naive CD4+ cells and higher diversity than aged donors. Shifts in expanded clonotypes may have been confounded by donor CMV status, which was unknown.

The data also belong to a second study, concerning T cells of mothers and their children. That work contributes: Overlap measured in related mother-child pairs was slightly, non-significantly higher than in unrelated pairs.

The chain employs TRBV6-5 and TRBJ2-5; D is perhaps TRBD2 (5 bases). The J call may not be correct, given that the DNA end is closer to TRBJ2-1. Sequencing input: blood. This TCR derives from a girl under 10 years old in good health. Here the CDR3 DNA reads TGTGCCAGCAGTTACTCGAGGGATAGTGAGCAGTTCTTC. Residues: CASSYSRDSEQFF.